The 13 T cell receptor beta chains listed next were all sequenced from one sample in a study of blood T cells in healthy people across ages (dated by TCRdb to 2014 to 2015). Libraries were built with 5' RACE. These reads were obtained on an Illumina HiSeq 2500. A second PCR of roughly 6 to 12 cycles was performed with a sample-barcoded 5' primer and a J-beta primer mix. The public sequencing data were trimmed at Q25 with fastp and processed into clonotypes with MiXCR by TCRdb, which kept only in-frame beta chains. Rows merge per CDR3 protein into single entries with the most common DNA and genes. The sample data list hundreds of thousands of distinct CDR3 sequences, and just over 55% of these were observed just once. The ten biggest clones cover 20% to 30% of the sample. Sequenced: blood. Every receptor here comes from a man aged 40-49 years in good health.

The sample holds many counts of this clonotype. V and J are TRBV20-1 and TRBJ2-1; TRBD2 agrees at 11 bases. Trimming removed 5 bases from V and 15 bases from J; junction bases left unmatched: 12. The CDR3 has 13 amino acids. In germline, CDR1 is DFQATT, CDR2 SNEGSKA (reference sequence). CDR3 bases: TGCAGTGCTGGCTTAGCGGGGGGGGAAAGAGTGTTCTTC. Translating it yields CSAGLAGGERVFF.

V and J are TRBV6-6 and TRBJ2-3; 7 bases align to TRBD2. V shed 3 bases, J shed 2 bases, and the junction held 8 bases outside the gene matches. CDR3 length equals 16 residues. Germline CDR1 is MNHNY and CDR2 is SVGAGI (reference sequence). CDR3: CASSYGTSDYTDTQYF. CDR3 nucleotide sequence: TGTGCCAGCAGTTATGGAACTAGCGACTACACAGATACGCAGTATTTT.

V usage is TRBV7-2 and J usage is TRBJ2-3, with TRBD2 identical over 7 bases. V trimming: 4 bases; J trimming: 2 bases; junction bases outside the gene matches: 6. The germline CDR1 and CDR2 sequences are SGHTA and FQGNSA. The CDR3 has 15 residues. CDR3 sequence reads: CASSSGGRITDTQYF. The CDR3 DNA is TGTGCCAGCAGCTCGGGGGGACGGATCACAGATACGCAGTATTTT. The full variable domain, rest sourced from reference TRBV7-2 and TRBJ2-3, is GAGVSQSPSNKVTEKGKDVELRCDPISGHTALYWYRQSLGQGLEFLIYFQGNSAPDKSGLPSDRFSAERTGGSVSTLTIQRTQQEDSAVYLCASSSGGRITDTQYFGPGTRLTVL.

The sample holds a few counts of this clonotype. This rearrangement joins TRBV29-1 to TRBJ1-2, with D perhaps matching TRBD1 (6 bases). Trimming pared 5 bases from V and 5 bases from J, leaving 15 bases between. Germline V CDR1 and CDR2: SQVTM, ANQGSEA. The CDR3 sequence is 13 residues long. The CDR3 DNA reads TGCAGCGTTACGGGACATGGGGGGTATGGCTACACCTTC. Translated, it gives CSVTGHGGYGYTF. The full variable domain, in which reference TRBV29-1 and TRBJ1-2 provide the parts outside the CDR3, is SAVISQKPSRDICQRGTSLTIQCQVDSQVTMMFWYRQQPGQSLTLIATANQGSEATYESGFVIDKFPISRPNLTFSTLTVSNMSPEDSSIYLCSVTGHGGYGYTFGSGTRLTVV.

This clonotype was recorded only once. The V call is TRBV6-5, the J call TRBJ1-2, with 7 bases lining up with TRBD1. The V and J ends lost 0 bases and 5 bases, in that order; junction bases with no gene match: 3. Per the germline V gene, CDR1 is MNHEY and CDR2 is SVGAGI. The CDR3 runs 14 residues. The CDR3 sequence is CASSYSTQGYGYTF. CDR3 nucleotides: TGTGCCAGCAGTTACTCGACACAGGGGTATGGCTACACCTTC.

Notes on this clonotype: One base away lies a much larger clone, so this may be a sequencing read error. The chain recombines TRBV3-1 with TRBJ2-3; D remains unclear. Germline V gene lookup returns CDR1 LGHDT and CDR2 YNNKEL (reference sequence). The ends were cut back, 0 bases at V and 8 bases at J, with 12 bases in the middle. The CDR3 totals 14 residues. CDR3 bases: TGTGCCAGCAGCCAAGACGTCAAGGCAGGTACGCAGTATTTT. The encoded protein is CASSQDVKAGTQYF.

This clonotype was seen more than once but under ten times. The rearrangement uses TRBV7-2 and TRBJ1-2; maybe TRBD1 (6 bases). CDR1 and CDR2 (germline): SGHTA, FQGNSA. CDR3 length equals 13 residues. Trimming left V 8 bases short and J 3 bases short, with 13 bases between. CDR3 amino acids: CASDQGRHYGYTF. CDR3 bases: TGTGCCAGCGACCAGGGGCGCCACTATGGCTACACCTTC.

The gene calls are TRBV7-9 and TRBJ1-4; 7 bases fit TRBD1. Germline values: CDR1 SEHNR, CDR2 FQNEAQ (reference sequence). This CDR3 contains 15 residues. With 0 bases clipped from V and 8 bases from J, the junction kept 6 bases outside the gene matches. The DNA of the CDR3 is TGTGCCAGCAGCTTAGCCGGGCAGGGGGTAGAAAAACTGTTTTTT. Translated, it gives CASSLAGQGVEKLFF.

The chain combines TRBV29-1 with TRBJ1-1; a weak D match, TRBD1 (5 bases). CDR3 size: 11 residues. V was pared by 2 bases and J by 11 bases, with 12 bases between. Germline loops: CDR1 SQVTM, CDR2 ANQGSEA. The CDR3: CSVESRGGAFF. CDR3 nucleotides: TGCAGCGTTGAATCCCGGGGCGGGGCTTTCTTT.

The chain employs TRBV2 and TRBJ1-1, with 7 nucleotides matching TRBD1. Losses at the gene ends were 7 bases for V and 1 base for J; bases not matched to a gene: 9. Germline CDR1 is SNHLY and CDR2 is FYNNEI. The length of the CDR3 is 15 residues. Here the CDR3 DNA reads TGTGCCAGCAACCAACAGGGGCCGCGGAACACTGAAGCTTTCTTT. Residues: CASNQQGPRNTEAFF.

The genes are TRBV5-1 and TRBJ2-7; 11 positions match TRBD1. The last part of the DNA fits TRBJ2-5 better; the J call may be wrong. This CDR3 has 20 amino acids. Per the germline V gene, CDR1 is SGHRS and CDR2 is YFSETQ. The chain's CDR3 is CASSFGGTGGTLSYQETQYF. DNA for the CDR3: TGCGCCAGCAGCTTCGGGGGGACAGGGGGTACCCTATCTTACCAAGAGACCCAGTACTTC.

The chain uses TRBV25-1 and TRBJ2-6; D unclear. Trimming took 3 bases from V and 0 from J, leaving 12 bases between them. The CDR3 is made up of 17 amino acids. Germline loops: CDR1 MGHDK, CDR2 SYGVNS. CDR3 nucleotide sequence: TGTGCCAGCAGTGAGGCCGGGCGCGGCTCTGGGGCCAACGTCCTGACTTTC. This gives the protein CASSEAGRGSGANVLTF.

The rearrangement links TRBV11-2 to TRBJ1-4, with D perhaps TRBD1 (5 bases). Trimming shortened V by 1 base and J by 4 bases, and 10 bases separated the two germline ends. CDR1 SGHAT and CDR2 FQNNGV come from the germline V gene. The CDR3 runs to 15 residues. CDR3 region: CASSLAGGYNEKLFF. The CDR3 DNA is TGTGCCAGCAGCTTAGCGGGGGGGTATAATGAAAAACTGTTTTTT.